Listed here is a single TCR beta chain. This entry is derived from a study of T cell changes during pregnancy in multiple sclerosis. Here immunoSEQ multiplex PCR was the method, and the copy in TCRdb shows in-frame clones only, minus some. The table shows tens of thousands of clones, with roughly nine tenths occurring only once. The CDR3 loop spans 16 amino acids. V was trimmed by 3 bases and J by 2 bases, leaving 17 bases between them. Looked up from germline, CDR1 is KGHSH and CDR2 is LQKENI. This chain links TRBV18 with TRBJ2-7, with D possibly being TRBD1 (6 bases). The source was CD4+ T cells from peripheral blood mononuclear cells, collected before pregnancy. The TCR was taken from a female donor with multiple sclerosis, enrolled in a pregnancy study. The CDR3 sequence is CASSPTALRQAYEQYF. The CDR3, as DNA: TGTGCCAGCTCACCTACAGCACTTCGACAGGCCTACGAGCAGTACTTC.